This T cell receptor (beta chain) was identified in a study of early T cells in non-severe SARS-CoV-2 infection. Across the study: Chains were unpaired, as sequencing was done on bulk RNA from unsorted whole blood.

This clonotype was picked up many times. Antigen specificity is unknown. The study's findings and limits: Matching results from VDJdb favored anti-spike CD8 responses, leaving private and CD4 specificities undetected.

Germline CDR1 and CDR2: SQVTM and ANQGSEA. CDR3 length: 13 residues. V lost 4 bases to trimming and J lost 0 bases, with 9 bases between them. Unique molecular identifiers were added to individual cDNA molecules. TCRdb reanalysed the 5' RACE reads using MiXCR and keeps one entry per CDR3 protein. The sample lists tens of thousands of distinct CDR3 sequences; 8% to 10% were seen once. The chain employs TRBV29-1 and TRBJ1-1; D uncertain. The material sequenced was whole blood. The TCR sequence derives from an adult who was a healthcare worker with PCR-confirmed SARS-CoV-2 infection or an uninfected control (not recorded which). The CDR3 region is CSVVRLMNTEAFF. DNA of the CDR3: TGCAGCGTTGTTAGACTAATGAACACTGAAGCTTTCTTT.